This T cell receptor beta chain derives from a study of blood T cell repertoires in COVID-19. The table came from immunoSEQ multiplex PCR; TCRdb's copy has only in-frame clones and leaves some out. Among around 330,000 clones, approximately 90% were seen once, and the ten largest hold approximately 8.8%. CDR1 and CDR2 (germline): SGHDT, YYEEEE. There are 16 residues in the CDR3. The J segment lost 6 bases and the V segment lost 2 bases, leaving 13 bases of the junction unmatched. This sequence was found in a woman aged 40 to 55 who had recovered from COVID-19. Input material: PBMCs or T cells enriched from blood (not recorded which). The V gene is TRBV5-6, the J gene TRBJ2-7; TRBD2 matches at 8 bases. CDR3 protein: CASSFGIPAGGLEQYF. The CDR3, as DNA: TGTGCCAGCAGCTTTGGTATTCCGGCGGGAGGCCTCGAGCAGTACTTC.